This TCR beta chain emerged from a study of blood T cell repertoires in COVID-19. Study-wide context: Sample material is recorded as cDNA or gDNA derived from T cells, B-cell-depleted T cells, or PBMCs.

Participant reports of clinical history set cohort assignment. Only in-frame clones appear in the TCRdb table, and some are missing; sequencing was by immunoSEQ multiplex PCR. In the table there are about 140,000 clones, approximately 87% of which are singletons. This receptor was taken from a man aged 60 to 75 who had recovered from COVID-19. Sequencing was performed on PBMCs or T cells enriched from blood (not recorded which).

CDR3 in DNA: TGTGCCAGCAGTGAGACAGGGGGCGGCTCACCCCTCCACTTT. Its protein product is CASSETGGGSPLHF. The V call is TRBV28, the J call TRBJ1-6; 10 positions agree with TRBD1. In germline, CDR1 is MDHEN, CDR2 SYDVKM. This CDR3 comprises 14 residues. V lost 5 bases, J lost 10 bases, and 5 bases stayed unmatched. Together with reference TRBV28 and TRBJ1-6, the CDR3 gives the full variable domain: DVKVTQSSRYLVKRTGEKVFLECVQDMDHENMFWYRQDPGLGLRLIYFSYDVKMKEKGDIPEGYSVSREKKERFSLILESASTNQTSMYLCASSETGGGSPLHFGNGTRLTVT.